The 27 T cell receptor beta chains presented below share a single source sample, sequenced in a study of blood T cell repertoires in COVID-19. Only in-frame clones appear in the TCRdb table, and some are missing; sequencing was by immunoSEQ multiplex PCR. The sample lists about 480,000 clones, approximately 88% occurring once. Sample: peripheral blood. Receptor source: a woman between 45 and 65 years old with COVID-19, enrolled during active disease.

The V and J genes are TRBV6-5 and TRBJ1-2; D may be TRBD1 (5 bases). Trimming left V 6 bases short and J 6 bases short, with 14 bases between. CDR1 is MNHEY and CDR2 is SVGAGI in the germline V gene. The length of the CDR3 is 13 residues. The CDR3 sequence: CASSLIQGHGYTF. The CDR3, as DNA: TGTGCCAGCAGCTTAATCCAGGGCCATGGCTACACCTTC.

This sequence joins TRBV20-1 and TRBJ2-7; 8 nucleotides line up with TRBD1. Trimming cost V 3 bases and J 2 bases; bases outside gene matches: 6. CDR3 length: 14 residues. Germline assignment: CDR1 DFQATT and CDR2 SNEGSKA (reference sequence). The CDR3 loop is CSASGTGAPYEQYF. CDR3 in DNA: TGCAGTGCTAGTGGGACAGGTGCACCCTACGAGCAGTACTTC.

V and J are TRBV18 and TRBJ2-1, with a possible D match to TRBD2 (5 bases). Germline values: CDR1 KGHSH, CDR2 LQKENI. CDR3 length: 18 residues. V lost 2 bases to trimming and J lost 0 bases, with 17 bases between them. CDR3 amino acids: CASSPAPQRMSSYNEQFF. The CDR3 coding sequence is TGTGCCAGCTCACCAGCCCCCCAGCGGATGTCCTCCTACAATGAGCAGTTCTTC.

The rearrangement joins TRBV10-2 to TRBJ2-1, with TRBD2 matching 11 bases. Germline loops: CDR1 WSHSY, CDR2 SAAADI. J lost 2 bases, V lost 2 bases, and 2 bases had no gene match. The CDR3 loop spans 16 amino acids. CDR3 residues: CASSEVSGGAYNEQFF. In DNA form, the CDR3 reads TGCGCCAGCAGTGAGGTTAGCGGGGGGGCCTACAATGAGCAGTTCTTC.

The V and J genes are TRBV7-3 and TRBJ2-2, with 9 nucleotides matching TRBD2. The CDR3 contains 16 residues. V was pared by 4 bases and J by 5 bases, with 8 bases of the junction left unmatched. Germline V gives CDR1 SGHTA, CDR2 FQGTGA. This CDR3 reads CASSSSGGWSTGELFF. The CDR3 nucleotides are TGTGCCAGCAGCTCAAGCGGGGGGTGGTCGACCGGGGAGCTGTTTTTT.

The V gene is TRBV11-2, the J gene TRBJ1-1, with 8 bases matching TRBD1. The germline CDR1 and CDR2 sequences are SGHAT and FQNNGV. The V segment lost 1 base and the J segment 8 bases; nucleotides outside the gene matches: 3. The CDR3 is 13 amino acids. The CDR3 protein is CASSLAWDREAFF. CDR3 DNA: TGTGCCAGCAGCTTAGCCTGGGACAGGGAAGCTTTCTTT.

In this sample, this clone turned up once. The chain carries TRBV30 and TRBJ2-3, with TRBD2 identical over 8 bases. CDR3 length equals 15 residues. The V gene's germline CDR1 is GTSNPN and CDR2 SVGIG (reference sequence). J gave up 5 bases and V 4 bases, and 11 bases lay outside the gene matches. CDR3 protein: CAWNRNGGAGDTQYF. The CDR3 DNA reads as TGTGCCTGGAATCGTAACGGGGGGGCAGGAGATACGCAGTATTTT.

The CDR3 DNA reads as TGTGCCAGCTTAAACAAAGAAGGGGGCGTTTTGAACATTCAGTACTTC. Translating gives CASLNKEGGVLNIQYF. The chain carries TRBV21-1 and TRBJ2-4; no DNA check was done on the table's D call, TRBD1. TRBV21-1 is listed as a pseudogene. The CDR3 consists of 16 residues.

The V gene is TRBV5-1, the J gene TRBJ1-1; TRBD1 agrees at 9 bases. Germline V CDR1 and CDR2: SGHRS, YFSETQ. The trim removed 0 bases at V and 5 bases at J, leaving 2 bases unmatched. CDR3 length: 14 residues. CDR3 protein: CASSLEQGATEAFF. CDR3 sequence (DNA): TGCGCCAGCAGCTTGGAACAGGGGGCAACTGAAGCTTTCTTT.

The chain couples TRBV12-5 to TRBJ2-3, with TRBD2 matching 7 bases. The V gene end was trimmed by 0 bases and the J gene end by 3 bases; junction bases not matched to a gene: 6. Germline V lookup: CDR1 LGHNT, CDR2 FRNRAP. This CDR3 spans 16 amino acids. CDR3 in amino acids: CASGLVPGGGTDTQYF. CDR3 coding DNA: TGTGCTAGTGGTTTGGTACCTGGCGGGGGTACAGATACGCAGTATTTT.

This chain uses TRBV11-2 with TRBJ2-3; 14 bases map to TRBD2. The CDR3 consists of 15 residues. With 5 bases clipped from V and 4 bases from J, the junction kept 2 bases outside the gene matches. Looked up from germline, CDR1 is SGHAT and CDR2 is FQNNGV. In DNA form, the CDR3 reads TGTGCCAGCAGCAAGGGACTAGCGGGGGCAGATACGCAGTATTTT. It encodes CASSKGLAGADTQYF.

A single count supports this clone. CDR3 sequence: CASSPRDRKETQYF. In DNA form, the CDR3 reads TGTGCCAGCAGCCCCCGGGACAGAAAAGAGACCCAGTACTTC. This rearrangement joins TRBV7-9 to TRBJ2-5; 7 nucleotides match TRBD1. This CDR3 has 14 amino acids. With V trimmed by 5 bases and J by 3 bases, 6 bases remained unmatched. Germline V CDR1 and CDR2: SEHNR, FQNEAQ (reference sequence).

Concerning this clone itself: Other DNA sequences within the sample encode an identical CDR3. The chain employs TRBV19 and TRBJ2-2; D gene ambiguous. Germline assignment: CDR1 LNHDA and CDR2 SQIVND (reference sequence). V shed 3 bases and J shed 1 base, with 6 bases lying between them. The CDR3 consists of 14 residues. DNA of the CDR3: TGTGCCAGTAGTATTAGCCTGAACACCGGGGAGCTGTTTTTT. Amino acids: CASSISLNTGELFF.

The chain is built from TRBV15 and TRBJ1-5; D gene ambiguous. In germline, CDR1 is LNHNV, CDR2 YYDKDF (reference sequence). The CDR3 is 12 amino acids. The V end lost 8 bases, the J end lost 4 bases, and 9 bases lay between the germline ends. In DNA, the CDR3 is TGTGCCACCGCGTCTATTAATCAGCCCCAGCATTTT. This translates into CATASINQPQHF.

The chain links TRBV11-3 to TRBJ1-1, with D possibly being TRBD1 (6 bases). This CDR3 is built from 15 residues. The V and J ends lost 1 base and 7 bases respectively, with 16 bases between them. Germline CDR1 is SGHNT and CDR2 is YENEEA. CDR3 loop: CASSLGGRGFDEAFF. DNA of the CDR3: TGTGCCAGCAGCTTAGGTGGGAGGGGGTTCGATGAAGCTTTCTTT.

The chain uses TRBV14 and TRBJ2-7; D is perhaps TRBD1 (5 bases). Trimming took off 1 base at V and 7 bases at J, with 8 bases between the two ends. This CDR3 has 12 residues. Per the germline V gene, CDR1 is SGHDN and CDR2 is FVKESK. CDR3 DNA sequence: TGTGCCAGCAGCCAAGTACAGGAGGAGCAGTACTTC. This sequence encodes CASSQVQEEQYF. Based on the CDR3 plus reference TRBV14 and TRBJ2-7, the full variable domain is EAGVTQFPSHSVIEKGQTVTLRCDPISGHDNLYWYRRVMGKEIKFLLHFVKESKQDESGMPNNRFLAERTGGTYSTLKVQPAELEDSGVYFCASSQVQEEQYFGPGTRLTVT.

The CDR3 region is CASSPRASGGQETQYF. DNA for the CDR3: TGTGCCAGCTCACCACGGGCTAGCGGGGGGCAAGAGACCCAGTACTTC. The J gene is TRBJ2-5, the V gene TRBV18; 11 nucleotides align to TRBD2. Trimming took 1 base from V and 2 from J; bases not matched to a gene: 3. CDR1 and CDR2 (germline): KGHSH, LQKENI. The CDR3 runs 16 residues. The full variable domain, completed using reference TRBV18 and TRBJ2-5, is NAGVMQNPRHLVRRRGQEARLRCSPMKGHSHVYWYRQLPEEGLKFMVYLQKENIIDESGMPKERFSAEFPKEGPSILRIQQVVRGDSAAYFCASSPRASGGQETQYFGPGTRLLVL.

V usage is TRBV5-1 and J usage is TRBJ1-5; 10 bases are shared with TRBD1. J was trimmed by 0 bases and V by 0 bases; bases with no gene match: 9. Germline-derived CDR1 and CDR2 are SGHRS and YFSETQ. This CDR3 is 19 amino acids long. CDR3 region: CASSLEGTGDPNSNQPQHF. DNA for the CDR3: TGCGCCAGCAGCTTGGAAGGGACAGGGGACCCGAATAGCAATCAGCCCCAGCATTTT.

The CDR3 DNA reads TGTGCCAGCAGGGACGCGGGACAGACAGTAACAGATACGCAGTATTTT. Amino acid sequence: CASRDAGQTVTDTQYF. The chain joins TRBV6-6 to TRBJ2-3, with a possible D match to TRBD1 (7 bases). The germline V gene encodes CDR1 MNHNY and CDR2 SVGAGI (reference sequence). The CDR3 is made up of 16 amino acids. The V and J ends lost 6 bases and 3 bases respectively, with 19 bases between them.

The V call is TRBV19, the J call TRBJ1-4, with 8 bases identical to TRBD1. Germline V gene data show CDR1 as LNHDA and CDR2 as SQIVND (reference sequence). This CDR3 contains 15 residues. V lost 1 base and J lost 7; bases outside the gene matches: 5. CDR3 nucleotides: TGTGCCAGTAGTATAGGAGACAGGGGATTTGAAAAACTGTTTTTT. Its translation: CASSIGDRGFEKLFF.

The chain joins TRBV7-9 to TRBJ2-3; tentative D call: TRBD2 (5 bases). V gave up 1 base and J gave up 3 bases, with 11 bases separating them. CDR1 and CDR2 from the germline V gene are SEHNR and FQNEAQ (reference sequence). CDR3 length: 15 amino acids. Here the CDR3 DNA reads TGTGCCAGCAGCTTAGGAACCACTAGGACAGATACGCAGTATTTT. As protein: CASSLGTTRTDTQYF.

The V call is TRBV3-1 (or the pseudogene TRBV3-2), the J call TRBJ1-6, with unresolved D. The germline V gene has CDR1 LGHDT and CDR2 YNNKEL (reference sequence). Trimming left V 6 bases short and J 8 bases short, with 17 bases between. This CDR3 is built from 15 residues. In DNA, the CDR3 is TGTGCCAGCAGATCCTCTGCCGGTCAGGATTCACCCCTCCACTTT. Protein product: CASRSSAGQDSPLHF.

V and J are TRBV30 and TRBJ1-5, with 8 positions matching TRBD1. The CDR3 spans 15 residues. CDR1 is GTSNPN and CDR2 is SVGIG in the germline V gene (reference sequence). The ends lost 4 bases at V and 7 bases at J; junction bases unmatched: 12. The DNA for the CDR3 is TGTGCCTGGAAGAAAGGGCAGGGGGCCTGGCAGCCCCAGCATTTT. Protein sequence: CAWKKGQGAWQPQHF.

The rearrangement links TRBV29-1 to TRBJ2-1; D is unresolved. The germline V gene has CDR1 SQVTM and CDR2 ANQGSEA. The V end was cut by 4 bases, the J end by 0 bases, with 7 bases between. The CDR3 runs 13 residues. DNA for the CDR3: TGCAGCGTTGCAAGCTTCTCCTACAATGAGCAGTTCTTC. Its translation is CSVASFSYNEQFF.

The chain has TRBV2 and TRBJ2-3; D may be TRBD1 (6 bases). Per germline, CDR1 SNHLY and CDR2 FYNNEI. V was pared by 9 bases and J by 3 bases, with 16 bases between. The length of the CDR3 is 14 residues. The CDR3 sequence is CASRRGSGTDTQYF. The CDR3 DNA is TGTGCCAGTAGAAGGGGGTCTGGTACAGATACGCAGTATTTT.

J is TRBJ1-6 and V is TRBV5-6; D might be TRBD1 (6 bases). Trimming stripped 0 bases from V and 7 bases from J, with 14 bases between. Germline assignment: CDR1 SGHDT and CDR2 YYEEEE. CDR3 length equals 16 residues. The CDR3 reads CASSLGAGARNSPLHF. The CDR3 region has the DNA TGTGCCAGCAGCTTGGGAGCGGGGGCTAGGAATTCACCCCTCCACTTT.

The chain has TRBV6-5 and TRBJ1-5, with unresolved D. The CDR3 consists of 15 residues. Germline CDR1 reads MNHEY; CDR2 reads SVGAGI. Deletions cut 6 bases from V and 1 base from J, with 13 bases between. The CDR3 region is CASRPPGSSNQPQHF. CDR3 bases: TGTGCCAGCAGGCCACCGGGTAGCAGCAATCAGCCCCAGCATTTT.